A selection of T cell receptor beta chains follows, all from one sample in a study of blood T cell repertoires in COVID-19. Data came from immunoSEQ multiplex PCR; TCRdb stores just in-frame clones and leaves some out. The repertoire holds about 360,000 clones, with more than 65% as singletons. Sequencing was performed on peripheral blood. Every receptor here comes from a human donor with acute or convalescent COVID-19. The donor label of this sample is uncertain. CDR3s include the opening cysteine and the closing phenylalanine or tryptophan. A D gene is named only where the DNA matches it firmly. Expanded clones get a size class; other rows say once, few or many, or leave the size out.

d_gene: TRBD2
j_gene: TRBJ2-7
v_gene: TRBV5-1
abundance: NA
CDR3nt: TGCGCCAGCAGCTTGGTGGGGGCGGGAGGATACAACGAGCAGTACTTC
CDR3aa: CASSLVGAGGYNEQYF

d_gene: NA
j_gene: TRBJ2-2
v_gene: TRBV5-1
abundance: NA
CDR3nt: TGCGCCAGCAGTTTTACGGCAGGGCCCGGGGAGCTGTTTTTT
CDR3aa: CASSFTAGPGELFF

d_gene: TRBD1
j_gene: TRBJ1-2
v_gene: TRBV6-6
abundance: NA
CDR3nt: TGTGCCAGCAGTTACTCGGACAGGGATAACGGCTACACCTTC
CDR3aa: CASSYSDRDNGYTF

d_gene: TRBD1
j_gene: TRBJ1-1
v_gene: TRBV18
abundance: NA
CDR3nt: TGTGCCAGCTCTTTAATGGGGCAGGGGGACGGTGGCACTGAAGCTTTCTTT
CDR3aa: CASSLMGQGDGGTEAFF

d_gene: TRBD1
j_gene: TRBJ1-6
v_gene: TRBV12-5
abundance: NA
CDR3nt: TGTGCTAGTGGTTTGGGGCTGGGAACAGGGGGCAAGTCACCCCTCCACTTT
CDR3aa: CASGLGLGTGGKSPLHF

d_gene: TRBD2
j_gene: TRBJ2-7
v_gene: TRBV10-1
abundance: NA
CDR3nt: TGCGCCAGCAGCCTTAGCGGGAGTTCCTACGAGCAGTACTTC
CDR3aa: CASSLSGSSYEQYF

d_gene: TRBD1
j_gene: TRBJ1-4
v_gene: TRBV2
abundance: NA
CDR3nt: TGTGCCAGCACCAGGGACAGGGGAGTCACTAATGAAAAACTGTTTTTT
CDR3aa: CASTRDRGVTNEKLFF

d_gene: NA
j_gene: TRBJ1-5
v_gene: TRBV15
abundance: NA
CDR3nt: TGTGCCACCAGCACCCATGCAGGCTTTGAGCCCCAGCATTTT
CDR3aa: CATSTHAGFEPQHF

d_gene: NA
j_gene: TRBJ2-7
v_gene: TRBV28
abundance: NA
CDR3nt: TGTGCCAGCAGTTTACGTTTAGAGCAGTACTTC
CDR3aa: CASSLRLEQYF

d_gene: TRBD2
j_gene: TRBJ2-1
v_gene: TRBV7-2
abundance: NA
CDR3nt: TGTGCCAGCAGCTTAGCTGGCTCTAGCGGGTCGTACAATGAGCAGTTCTTC
CDR3aa: CASSLAGSSGSYNEQFF

d_gene: TRBD1
j_gene: TRBJ1-1
v_gene: TRBV27
abundance: NA
CDR3nt: TGTGCCAGCAGTTTATACAGGGGAATTGAAGAAGCTTTCTTT
CDR3aa: CASSLYRGIEEAFF

d_gene: NA
j_gene: TRBJ2-2
v_gene: TRBV18
abundance: NA
CDR3nt: TGTGCCAGCTCACCACCGACGACCGCGGGCACCGGGGAGCTGTTTTTT
CDR3aa: CASSPPTTAGTGELFF

d_gene: TRBD1
j_gene: TRBJ1-5
v_gene: TRBV19
abundance: NA
CDR3nt: TGTGCCAGTATTACATCGGGACAGATAAGCAATCAGCCCCAGCATTTT
CDR3aa: CASITSGQISNQPQHF

d_gene: NA
j_gene: TRBJ2-1
v_gene: TRBV5-4
abundance: once
CDR3nt: TGTGCCAGCTCTACAGGGCGTGAGCAGTTCTTC
CDR3aa: CASSTGREQFF

d_gene: NA
j_gene: TRBJ1-5
v_gene: TRBV2
abundance: NA
CDR3nt: TGTGCCAGCACCGGGTGGGTCAATCAGCCCCAGCATTTT
CDR3aa: CASTGWVNQPQHF

d_gene: NA
j_gene: TRBJ1-1
v_gene: TRBV28
abundance: NA
CDR3nt: TGTGCCAGCAGTTTTAGTGCAGGGTACACTGAAGCTTTCTTT
CDR3aa: CASSFSAGYTEAFF

d_gene: NA
j_gene: TRBJ2-7
v_gene: TRBV7-2
abundance: once
CDR3nt: TGTGCCAGCAGCTTAGCGCCCCGTGGCAGGGTGAGTGAGCAGTACTTC
CDR3aa: CASSLAPRGRVSEQYF

d_gene: NA
j_gene: TRBJ2-7
v_gene: TRBV7-2
abundance: few
CDR3nt: TGTGCCAGCAGCTATCCGTCCGGCTACGAGCAGTACTTC
CDR3aa: CASSYPSGYEQYF

d_gene: NA
j_gene: TRBJ2-1
v_gene: TRBV7-2
abundance: NA
CDR3nt: TGTGCCAGCAGCCCCCGGTACCATGAGCAGTTCTTC
CDR3aa: CASSPRYHEQFF

d_gene: TRBD1
j_gene: TRBJ2-7
v_gene: TRBV11-2
abundance: NA
CDR3nt: TGTGCCAGCAGCCAACAGAACAGGGGTCCCTACGAGCAGTACTTC
CDR3aa: CASSQQNRGPYEQYF

d_gene: NA
j_gene: TRBJ1-1
v_gene: TRBV5-5
abundance: NA
CDR3nt: TGTGCCAGCAGCTCCCAGAACACTGAAGCTTTCTTT
CDR3aa: CASSSQNTEAFF

d_gene: TRBD1
j_gene: TRBJ2-5
v_gene: TRBV18
abundance: NA
CDR3nt: TGTGCCAGCTCACGGGACAGGGGCTTCCAAGAGACCCAGTACTTC
CDR3aa: CASSRDRGFQETQYF

d_gene: NA
j_gene: TRBJ1-1
v_gene: TRBV2
abundance: NA
CDR3nt: TGTGCCAGCCGGGAGGGTAGGGCTGAAGCTTTCTTT
CDR3aa: CASREGRAEAFF

d_gene: NA
j_gene: TRBJ1-2
v_gene: TRBV2
abundance: few
CDR3nt: TGTGCCAGTGCAGGGAACGTAGGGGGCTACACCTTC
CDR3aa: CASAGNVGGYTF

d_gene: TRBD1
j_gene: TRBJ1-6
v_gene: TRBV5-1
abundance: NA
CDR3nt: TGCGCCAGCAGCACAGGACAGGGCACGGCACCCCTCCACTTT
CDR3aa: CASSTGQGTAPLHF

d_gene: NA
j_gene: TRBJ1-4
v_gene: TRBV7-9
abundance: NA
CDR3nt: TGTGCCAGCAGCTTCGGGGGGGCAGGGCCAACTTTCGAAAAACTGTTTTTT
CDR3aa: CASSFGGAGPTFEKLFF

d_gene: NA
j_gene: TRBJ1-3
v_gene: TRBV30
abundance: few
CDR3nt: TGTGCCTGGAGTGTGGGGCCAGGAAACACCATATATTTT
CDR3aa: CAWSVGPGNTIYF

d_gene: NA
j_gene: TRBJ2-7
v_gene: TRBV27
abundance: NA
CDR3nt: TGTGCCAGCAGTTTTCGGGGGACAGACTACGAGCAGTACTTC
CDR3aa: CASSFRGTDYEQYF

d_gene: NA
j_gene: TRBJ1-1
v_gene: TRBV27
abundance: NA
CDR3nt: TGTGCCAGCAGTACCCCAGGTCCGGGGACTGAAGCTTTCTTT
CDR3aa: CASSTPGPGTEAFF

d_gene: NA
j_gene: TRBJ2-3
v_gene: TRBV3-1/TRBV3-2
abundance: NA
CDR3nt: TGTGCCAGCAGCCAAATCACAGGCACAGATACGCAGTATTTT
CDR3aa: CASSQITGTDTQYF

d_gene: NA
j_gene: TRBJ1-1
v_gene: TRBV7-2
abundance: few
CDR3nt: TGTGCCAGCAGCTTACAGGGGCAGGGGACTGAAGCTTTCTTT
CDR3aa: CASSLQGQGTEAFF

d_gene: TRBD1
j_gene: TRBJ1-2
v_gene: TRBV5-1
abundance: NA
CDR3nt: TGCGCCAGCAGCTTAAGAGACAGGGGCAACTATGGCTACACCTTC
CDR3aa: CASSLRDRGNYGYTF